This T cell receptor beta chain was recovered during a study of early T cells in non-severe SARS-CoV-2 infection. About the research overall: Sequencing was performed on bulk RNA from unsorted whole blood, leaving chains unpaired.

Each cDNA molecule carried a unique molecular identifier. TCRdb fed the 5' RACE reads into MiXCR, producing one record per CDR3 protein. The table shows some 57,000 distinct CDR3 sequences, with over 9.5% occurring only once. Study-wide points: VDJdb matching skewed toward anti-spike CD8 responses, missing private and CD4 specificities.

Concerning this clonotype: Its target is not known.

Input material: whole blood. This TCR was sampled from an adult who was a healthcare worker with PCR-confirmed SARS-CoV-2 infection or an uninfected control (not recorded which).

The CDR3 sequence is CASSSYGLVGYNEQFF. DNA for the CDR3: TGTGCCAGCAGCTCCTACGGTCTAGTCGGATACAATGAGCAGTTCTTC. The chain joins TRBV7-9 to TRBJ2-1; unclear D gene. Per germline, CDR1 SEHNR and CDR2 FQNEAQ (reference sequence). V lost 4 bases and J 4 bases, leaving 17 bases between the germline ends. The CDR3 sequence is 16 residues long.